Shown below are 10 T cell receptor beta chains from a single sample sequenced in a study of response to subunit inactivated influenza vaccine. One entry per CDR3 protein, called by TCRdb with MiXCR from the RT-PCR reads. The sample holds some 540,000 distinct CDR3 sequences; 20% to 25% are singletons and the top ten take about 2.8%. The data also belong to a second study, concerning T cells expressing NK-cell markers. That paper states: TCR beta cDNA was generated via 5'RACE template switching incorporating UMIs.

The input for sequencing was CD4+ T cells sorted from PBMCs, taken approximately 12 days after vaccination. The receptors were sampled from a man between 50 and 59 years old who received an inactivated influenza vaccine.

This clonotype was picked up many times. This chain joins TRBV4-2 and TRBJ2-3; TRBD2 matches 11 bases. In germline, CDR1 is LGHNA, CDR2 YNFKEQ. The V gene end was trimmed by 1 base and the J gene end by 5 bases; junction bases not matched to a gene: 11. This CDR3 contains 18 residues. For the CDR3, the DNA is TGTGCCAGCAGCCAAGCCCATGGTAGCGGGGGGGCCGGAGATACGCAGTATTTT. This codes for CASSQAHGSGGAGDTQYF.

This clonotype was seen a few times. The CDR3 does not close with the conserved phenylalanine or tryptophan, likely indicating a read error. This rearrangement joins TRBV12-3 or TRBV12-4 to TRBJ2-5; D is unresolved. The CDR3 runs to 13 residues. The V end was cut by 6 bases, the J end by 0 bases, with 8 bases between. CDR3: CASSYSNQETQYL. The CDR3 DNA is TGTGCCAGCAGCTATTCAAACCAAGAGACCCAGTACCTC.

This clonotype appeared a few times. V usage is TRBV7-2 and J usage is TRBJ1-4; unclear D gene. The germline V gene encodes CDR1 SGHTA and CDR2 FQGNSA. This CDR3 is 13 amino acids long. V shed 4 bases and J shed 6 bases, with 9 bases lying between them. The CDR3 DNA sequence: TGTGCCAGCAGCTCGACGAGTGATGAAAAACTGTTTTTT. It encodes CASSSTSDEKLFF. Full variable domain (outside the CDR3, taken from reference TRBV7-2 and TRBJ1-4): GAGVSQSPSNKVTEKGKDVELRCDPISGHTALYWYRQSLGQGLEFLIYFQGNSAPDKSGLPSDRFSAERTGGSVSTLTIQRTQQEDSAVYLCASSSTSDEKLFFGSGTQLSVL.

The chain has TRBV6-1 and TRBJ2-3; TRBD2 matches 9 bases. V gave up 6 bases and J gave up 1 base; unmatched junction bases: 8. This CDR3 has 16 residues. CDR1 and CDR2 (germline): MNHNS, SASEGT. The CDR3 bases are TGTGCCAGCAGCCTGGGGACTAGCCGACGCACAGATACGCAGTATTTT. Translated, it gives CASSLGTSRRTDTQYF.

The chain's CDR3 is CASSFHYEQFF. For the CDR3, the DNA is TGTGCCAGCAGCTTTCACTATGAGCAGTTCTTC. The chain joins TRBV5-6 to TRBJ2-1, with unresolved D. V lost 2 bases and J 8 bases, leaving 5 bases between the germline ends. The CDR3 runs to 11 residues. Germline V CDR1 and CDR2: SGHDT, YYEEEE.

The rearrangement joins TRBV29-1 to TRBJ1-1; tentative D call: TRBD1 (5 bases). Per germline, CDR1 SQVTM and CDR2 ANQGSEA. CDR3 size: 13 residues. Deletions cut 2 bases from V and 5 bases from J, with 12 bases between. CDR3 sequence reads: CSVESWGRTEAFF. CDR3 DNA: TGCAGCGTTGAATCTTGGGGCCGGACTGAAGCTTTCTTT.

The chain is built from TRBV12-3 or TRBV12-4 and TRBJ2-2; D not resolved. The V gene lost 7 bases and the J gene lost 1 base, with 7 bases spanning the gap. The length of the CDR3 is 13 residues. The CDR3 DNA reads as TGTGCCAGCAATGTCTTGAACACCGGGGAGCTGTTTTTT. This codes for CASNVLNTGELFF.

The chain's CDR3 is CASSLTGGYGTEAFF. For the CDR3, the DNA is TGTGCCAGCAGCCTAACAGGGGGCTATGGGACTGAAGCTTTCTTT. The V call is TRBV3-1, the J call TRBJ1-1; 9 bases are a match to TRBD1. The CDR3 spans 15 residues. The V gene end was trimmed by 4 bases and the J gene end by 5 bases; junction bases not matched to a gene: 8. Germline CDR1 reads LGHDT; CDR2 reads YNNKEL (reference sequence).

This clonotype came up a few times. This chain connects TRBV20-1 to TRBJ1-2, with 9 bases that match TRBD1. The CDR3 covers 13 residues. The V gene's germline CDR1 is DFQATT and CDR2 SNEGSKA (reference sequence). CDR3 sequence reads: CSVTGGENYGYTF. Here the CDR3 DNA reads TGCAGCGTGACAGGGGGTGAAAACTATGGCTACACCTTC.

The chain recombines TRBV20-1 with TRBJ2-7, with D maybe TRBD1 (5 bases). CDR3 length: 15 residues. CDR1 and CDR2 from the germline V gene are DFQATT and SNEGSKA (reference sequence). Trimming pared 3 bases from V and 2 bases from J, leaving 17 bases between. CDR3 sequence (DNA): TGCAGTGCTAGGGGGCAGAGACCGCCGACCTACGAGCAGTACTTC. It is translated as CSARGQRPPTYEQYF.